This is a list of T cell receptor beta chains from one sample in a study of cytomegalovirus exposure and HLA in healthy donors. Libraries were prepared by immunoSEQ multiplex PCR; TCRdb keeps only in-frame clonotypes and omits some of them. The table includes about 56,000 clones, 85% to 95% detected once. Source material: PBMCs. Receptor source: a man younger than 35 in good health and CMV-seronegative. Both conserved end residues are part of each CDR3. The D gene is left open where the match is weak. Expanded clones get a size class; other rows say once, few or many, or leave the size out.

TRBJ1-5,.,TRBD1,TRBV7-2,CASSLVGMGQHQPQHF,TGTGCCAGCAGCTTAGTTGGCATGGGACAGCATCAGCCCCAGCATTTT
TRBJ1-5,.,TRBD1,TRBV2,CASSEDRGRQPQHF,TGTGCCAGCAGTGAAGACAGGGGGCGTCAGCCCCAGCATTTT
TRBJ2-7,.,TRBD1,TRBV14,CASSRGQGPPPEQYF,TGTGCCAGCAGCCGGGGACAGGGCCCACCCCCCGAGCAGTACTTC
TRBJ2-7,.,TRBD2,TRBV27,CASRMGTSGTYEQYF,TGTGCCAGCCGGATGGGGACTAGCGGGACTTACGAGCAGTACTTC
TRBJ2-1,.,.,TRBV7-6,CASSLGVGQGSYNEQFF,TGTGCCAGCAGCTTAGGAGTCGGTCAGGGATCCTACAATGAGCAGTTCTTC
TRBJ2-1,.,TRBD2,TRBV9,CASSVYAGGYNEQFF,TGTGCCAGCAGCGTATATGCGGGAGGCTACAATGAGCAGTTCTTC
TRBJ1-5,once,.,TRBV7-8,CASSLGTQNSNQPQHF,TGTGCCAGCAGCTTAGGGACACAGAATAGCAATCAGCCCCAGCATTTT
TRBJ2-3,.,TRBD2,TRBV28,CASSPQIAGGADTQYF,TGTGCCAGCAGTCCGCAGATAGCGGGAGGAGCAGATACGCAGTATTTT
TRBJ1-2,.,.,TRBV6-5,CASRPAEGFGGYTF,TGTGCCAGCAGGCCTGCGGAGGGGTTCGGTGGCTACACCTTC
TRBJ2-6,once,.,TRBV6-5,CASSLRPYSGANVLTF,TGTGCCAGCAGTTTGAGGCCGTACTCTGGGGCCAACGTCCTGACTTTC
TRBJ2-3,.,.,TRBV4-1,CASSQVPGLQYTDTQYF,TGCGCCAGCAGCCAGGTACCGGGACTCCAATACACAGATACGCAGTATTTT
TRBJ2-4,.,.,TRBV2,CASRPPGGVAKNIQYF,TGTGCCAGCAGACCGCCGGGCGGGGTGGCCAAAAACATTCAGTACTTC
TRBJ2-7,.,TRBD2,TRBV7-6,CASSPDPLTSGRYEQYF,TGTGCCAGCAGCCCAGACCCCCTGACTAGCGGGAGGTACGAGCAGTACTTC
TRBJ2-2,.,TRBD1,TRBV28,CASSLTGTGGTGELFF,TGTGCCAGCAGTTTGACCGGGACAGGGGGCACCGGGGAGCTGTTTTTT
TRBJ1-2,once,TRBD1,TRBV28,CASSYVRQGYGYTF,TGTGCCAGCAGTTACGTACGACAGGGGTATGGCTACACCTTC
TRBJ2-7,few,TRBD2,TRBV28,CASSLGSSGPYEQYF,TGTGCCAGCAGTTTGGGGTCTAGCGGGCCCTACGAGCAGTACTTC
TRBJ1-5,.,TRBD1,TRBV11-2,CASSAGQGPQHF,TGTGCCAGCAGCGCCGGACAGGGGCCCCAGCATTTT